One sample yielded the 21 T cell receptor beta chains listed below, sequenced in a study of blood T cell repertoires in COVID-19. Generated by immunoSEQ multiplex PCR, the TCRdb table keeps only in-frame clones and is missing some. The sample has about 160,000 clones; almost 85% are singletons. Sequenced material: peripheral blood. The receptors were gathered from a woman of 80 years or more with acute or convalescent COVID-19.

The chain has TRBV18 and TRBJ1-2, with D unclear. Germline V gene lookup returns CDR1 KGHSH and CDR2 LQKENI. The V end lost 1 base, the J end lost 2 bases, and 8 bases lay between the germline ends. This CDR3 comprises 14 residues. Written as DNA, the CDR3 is TGTGCCAGCTCACCACAGGAGTCAAACTATGGCTACACCTTC. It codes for CASSPQESNYGYTF.

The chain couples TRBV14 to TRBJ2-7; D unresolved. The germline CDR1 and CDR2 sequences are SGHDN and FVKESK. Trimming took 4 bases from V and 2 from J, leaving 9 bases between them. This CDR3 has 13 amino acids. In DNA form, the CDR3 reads TGTGCCAGCAGCCCGTCCAGAACCTACGAGCAGTACTTC. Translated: CASSPSRTYEQYF.

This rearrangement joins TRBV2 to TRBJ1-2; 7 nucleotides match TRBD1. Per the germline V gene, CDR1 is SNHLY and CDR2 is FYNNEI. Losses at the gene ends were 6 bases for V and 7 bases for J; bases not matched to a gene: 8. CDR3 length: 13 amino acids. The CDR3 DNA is TGTGCCAGCAGCGAAAGGGGGCGCGGTGGCTACACCTTC. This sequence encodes CASSERGRGGYTF.

CDR3 coding DNA: TGTGCCAGCAAAGGACTAGCGGCATCCTACGAGCAGTACTTC. This codes for CASKGLAASYEQYF. The chain carries TRBV6-6 and TRBJ2-7; 10 nucleotides agree with TRBD2. With 7 bases clipped from V and 1 base from J, the junction kept 4 bases outside the gene matches. Germline values: CDR1 MNHNY, CDR2 SVGAGI (reference sequence). This CDR3 contains 14 residues.

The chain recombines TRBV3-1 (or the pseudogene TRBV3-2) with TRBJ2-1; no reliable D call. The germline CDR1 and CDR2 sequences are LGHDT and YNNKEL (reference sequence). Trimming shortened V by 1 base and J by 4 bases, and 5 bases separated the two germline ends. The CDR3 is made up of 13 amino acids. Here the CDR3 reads CASSQVGYNEQFF. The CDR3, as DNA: TGTGCCAGCAGCCAAGTCGGGTACAATGAGCAGTTCTTC.

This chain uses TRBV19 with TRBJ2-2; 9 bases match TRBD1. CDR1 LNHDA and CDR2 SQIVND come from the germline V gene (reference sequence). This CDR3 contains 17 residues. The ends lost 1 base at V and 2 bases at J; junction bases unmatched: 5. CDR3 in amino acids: CASSIVGGQGNTGELFF. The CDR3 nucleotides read TGTGCCAGTAGTATAGTGGGGGGACAGGGCAACACCGGGGAGCTGTTTTTT.

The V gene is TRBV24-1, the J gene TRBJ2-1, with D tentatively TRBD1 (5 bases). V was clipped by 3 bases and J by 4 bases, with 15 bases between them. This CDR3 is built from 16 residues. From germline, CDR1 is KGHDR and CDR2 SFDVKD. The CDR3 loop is CATSDQARDGYNEQFF. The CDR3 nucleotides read TGTGCCACCAGTGATCAGGCCAGGGATGGGTACAATGAGCAGTTCTTC.

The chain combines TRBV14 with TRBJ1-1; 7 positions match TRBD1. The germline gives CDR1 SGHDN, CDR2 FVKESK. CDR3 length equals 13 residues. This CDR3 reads CKKSRPGGTEAFF. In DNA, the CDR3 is TGTAAAAAATCCCGACCAGGGGGCACTGAAGCTTTCTTT.

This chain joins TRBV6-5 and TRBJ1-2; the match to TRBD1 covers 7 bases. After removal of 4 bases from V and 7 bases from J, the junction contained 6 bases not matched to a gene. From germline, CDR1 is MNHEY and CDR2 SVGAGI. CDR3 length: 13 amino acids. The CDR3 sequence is CASSFTGDVGYTF. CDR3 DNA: TGTGCCAGCAGTTTCACAGGGGATGTTGGCTACACCTTC.

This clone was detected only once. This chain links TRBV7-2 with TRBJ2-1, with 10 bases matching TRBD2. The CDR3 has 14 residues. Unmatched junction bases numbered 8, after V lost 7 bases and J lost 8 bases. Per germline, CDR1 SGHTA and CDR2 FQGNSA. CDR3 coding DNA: TGTGCCAGCAAGTCAAGGCTAGCGGGAGATGAGCAGTTCTTC. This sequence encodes CASKSRLAGDEQFF.

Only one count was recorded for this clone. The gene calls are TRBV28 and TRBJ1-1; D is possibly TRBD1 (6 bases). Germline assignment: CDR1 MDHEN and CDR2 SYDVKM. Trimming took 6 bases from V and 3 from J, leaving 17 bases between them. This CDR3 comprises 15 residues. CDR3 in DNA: TGTGCCAGCAGAAGAGTCGGGGGGCGCGACACTGAAGCTTTCTTT. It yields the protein CASRRVGGRDTEAFF.

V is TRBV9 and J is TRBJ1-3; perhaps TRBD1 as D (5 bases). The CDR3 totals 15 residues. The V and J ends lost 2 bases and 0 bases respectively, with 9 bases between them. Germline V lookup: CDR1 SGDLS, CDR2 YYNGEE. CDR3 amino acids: CASSVGGSSGNTIYF. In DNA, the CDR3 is TGTGCCAGCAGCGTGGGGGGGAGCTCTGGAAACACCATATATTTT.

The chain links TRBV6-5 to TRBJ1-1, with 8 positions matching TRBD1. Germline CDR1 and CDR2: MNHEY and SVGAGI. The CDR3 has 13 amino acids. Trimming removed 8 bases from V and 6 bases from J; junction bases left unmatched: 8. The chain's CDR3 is CASGQGLFPEAFF. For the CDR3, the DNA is TGTGCCAGCGGACAGGGATTGTTCCCTGAAGCTTTCTTT.

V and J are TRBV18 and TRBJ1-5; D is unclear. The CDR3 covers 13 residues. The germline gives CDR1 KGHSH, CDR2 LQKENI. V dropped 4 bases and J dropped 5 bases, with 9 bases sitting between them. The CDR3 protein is CASSLAEDQPQHF. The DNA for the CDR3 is TGTGCCAGCTCACTAGCGGAGGATCAGCCCCAGCATTTT.

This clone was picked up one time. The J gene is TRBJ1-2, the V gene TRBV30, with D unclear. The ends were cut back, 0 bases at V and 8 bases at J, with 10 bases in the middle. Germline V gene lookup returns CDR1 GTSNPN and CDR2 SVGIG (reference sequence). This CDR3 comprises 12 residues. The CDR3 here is CAWSVGFGGYTF. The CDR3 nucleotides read TGTGCCTGGAGTGTAGGCTTCGGGGGCTACACCTTC. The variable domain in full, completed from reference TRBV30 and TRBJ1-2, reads SQTIHQWPATLVQPVGSPLSLECTVEGTSNPNLYWYRQAAGRGLQLLFYSVGIGQISSEVPQNLSASRPQDRQFILSSKKLLLSDSGFYLCAWSVGFGGYTFGSGTRLTVV.

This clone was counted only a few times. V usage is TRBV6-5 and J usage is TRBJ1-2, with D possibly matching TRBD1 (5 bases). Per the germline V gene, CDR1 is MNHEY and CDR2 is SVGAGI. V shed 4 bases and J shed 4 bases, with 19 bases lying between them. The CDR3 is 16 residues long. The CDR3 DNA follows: TGTGCCAGCAGTTTCGGACCGGGGGGGATTGGCTATGGCTACACCTTC. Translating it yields CASSFGPGGIGYGYTF.

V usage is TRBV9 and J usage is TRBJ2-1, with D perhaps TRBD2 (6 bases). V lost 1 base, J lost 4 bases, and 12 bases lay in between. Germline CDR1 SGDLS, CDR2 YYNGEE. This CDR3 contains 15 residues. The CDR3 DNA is TGTGCCAGCAGCGTAAGAGGGACTCGGTACAATGAGCAGTTCTTC. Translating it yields CASSVRGTRYNEQFF.

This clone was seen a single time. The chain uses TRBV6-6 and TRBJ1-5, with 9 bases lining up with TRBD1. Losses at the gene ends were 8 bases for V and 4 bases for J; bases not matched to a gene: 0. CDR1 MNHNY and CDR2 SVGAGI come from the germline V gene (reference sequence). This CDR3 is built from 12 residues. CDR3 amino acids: CASGTGNQPQHF. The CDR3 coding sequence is TGTGCCAGCGGGACAGGGAATCAGCCCCAGCATTTT.

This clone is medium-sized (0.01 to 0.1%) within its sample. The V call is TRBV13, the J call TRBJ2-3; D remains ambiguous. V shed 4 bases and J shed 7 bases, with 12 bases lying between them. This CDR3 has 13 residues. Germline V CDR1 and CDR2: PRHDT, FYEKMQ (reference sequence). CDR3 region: CASSSPFSYTQYF. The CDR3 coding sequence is TGTGCCAGCAGCTCCCCTTTCTCCTATACGCAGTATTTT. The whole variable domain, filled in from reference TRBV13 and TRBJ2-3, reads AAGVIQSPRHLIKEKRETATLKCYPIPRHDTVYWYQQGPGQDPQFLISFYEKMQSDKGSIPDRFSAQQFSDYHSELNMSSLELGDSALYFCASSSPFSYTQYFGPGTRLTVL.

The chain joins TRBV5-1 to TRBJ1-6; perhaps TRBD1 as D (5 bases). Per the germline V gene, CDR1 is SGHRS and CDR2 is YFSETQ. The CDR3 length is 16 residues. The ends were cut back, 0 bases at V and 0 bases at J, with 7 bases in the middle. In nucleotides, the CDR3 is TGCGCCAGCAGCTTGGAGCAGGGCTCCTATAATTCACCCCTCCACTTT. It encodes CASSLEQGSYNSPLHF.

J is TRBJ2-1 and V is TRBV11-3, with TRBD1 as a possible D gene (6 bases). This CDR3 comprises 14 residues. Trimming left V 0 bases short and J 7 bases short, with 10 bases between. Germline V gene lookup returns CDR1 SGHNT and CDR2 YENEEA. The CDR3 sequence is CASSLEGTLNEQFF. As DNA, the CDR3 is TGTGCCAGCAGCTTAGAGGGGACACTTAATGAGCAGTTCTTC.